The clone carrying this T cell receptor (beta chain) was detected a few times. The data belong to a study of CD8 T cells in Susac syndrome. Germline values: CDR1 SQVTM, CDR2 ANQGSEA. The CDR3 contains 11 residues. The V and J ends lost 3 bases and 1 base respectively, with 4 bases between them. RNA amounts of about 0.5 to 1 ug underwent reverse transcription with random hexamers. TCRdb independently ran MiXCR on the immunoSEQ multiplex PCR reads; one entry per CDR3 protein. Here the sample spans roughly 200,000 distinct CDR3 sequences, roughly 96% being singletons. The TCR comes from a human donor in good health. The chain combines TRBV29-1 with TRBJ2-7; no definite D call. Sequencing was performed on CD4+ T cells from PBMCs. DNA for the CDR3: TGCAGCGTTGAGCAGTCCTACGAGCAGTACTTC. Its translation: CSVEQSYEQYF.